The clone carrying this T cell receptor beta chain was seen only once. The antigen is unknown. Germline CDR1 and CDR2: LNHDA and SQIVND (reference sequence). V was pared by 3 bases and J by 4 bases, with 3 bases of the junction left unmatched. CDR3 length: 14 amino acids. The data were obtained in a study of CD4 T cells in relation to SARS-CoV-2 and coronaviruses. Study at large: PBMCs were cultured with antigen for about eleven days before TCR beta sequencing. Crossreactive spike epitopes shared across donors were mapped to their HLA restriction.

CD4+ T cells from unexposed donors were obtained before the COVID-19 pandemic (2011-2018). After roughly ten days of culture, CD4+ T cells were isolated. Clones were read by immunoSEQ multiplex PCR, and TCRdb kept only the in-frame ones, dropping some. The data show about 24,000 clones, with around 74% seen just once and roughly 12% held by the top ten. Study observations and caveats: Compared with monoreactive clones, crossreactive clones showed significantly weaker SARS-CoV-2 expansion. In roughly two thirds of donors, memory CD4+ clonotypes crossrecognized SARS-CoV-2 and at least one common cold coronavirus spike.

This clonotype originated in a human donor in good health. The chain has TRBV19 and TRBJ1-1; TRBD1 matches at 9 bases. The sequenced sample consisted of CD4+ T cells from PBMCs, cultured in vitro. The CDR3 DNA reads as TGTGCCAGTAGTATCGGGACAGGGCGCACTGAAGCTTTCTTT. It translates to CASSIGTGRTEAFF.